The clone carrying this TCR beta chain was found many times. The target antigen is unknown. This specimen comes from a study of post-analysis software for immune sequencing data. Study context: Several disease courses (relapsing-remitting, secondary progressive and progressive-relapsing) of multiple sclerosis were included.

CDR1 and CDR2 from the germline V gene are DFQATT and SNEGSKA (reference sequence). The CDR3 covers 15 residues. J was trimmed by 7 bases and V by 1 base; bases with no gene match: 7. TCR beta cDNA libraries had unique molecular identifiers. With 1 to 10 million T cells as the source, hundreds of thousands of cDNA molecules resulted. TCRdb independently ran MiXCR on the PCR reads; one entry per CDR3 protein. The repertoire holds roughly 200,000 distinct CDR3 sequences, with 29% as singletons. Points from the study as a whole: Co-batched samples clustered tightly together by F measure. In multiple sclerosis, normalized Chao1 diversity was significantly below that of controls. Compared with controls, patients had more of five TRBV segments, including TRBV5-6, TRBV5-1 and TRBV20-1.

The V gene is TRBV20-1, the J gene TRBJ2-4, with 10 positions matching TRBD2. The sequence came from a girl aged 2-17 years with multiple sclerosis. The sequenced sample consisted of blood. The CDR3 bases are TGCAGTGCTAGAGGGACTAGCGGTAGGGAGAACATTCAGTACTTC. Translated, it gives CSARGTSGRENIQYF.